This TCR beta chain is drawn from a study of glioma-infiltrating T cells. Study results and caveats: Only very few CDR3 sequences appeared in both tissue and blood. Above-expected tissue-blood divergence occurred in all gliomas, most in low-grade ones.

TCR alpha and beta CDR3 regions were amplified from RNA using iRepertoire nested multiplex PCR. Input was 100-400 ng of tissue mRNA or PBMC total RNA. TCRdb passed the multiplex PCR reads through MiXCR, listing each CDR3 protein once. The sample includes 3,500 to 5,000 distinct CDR3 sequences, 92% of them seen just once. There are a few counts of this clonotype. The antigen is undetermined. For a library built for alpha chains, this beta chain is a stray read; little rests on its size. The V end lost 5 bases, the J end lost 7 bases, and 14 bases lay between the germline ends. CDR1 and CDR2 (germline): MNHEY, SVGEGT. This CDR3 contains 13 residues.

The receptor comes from a human donor with low-grade glioma or glioblastoma, undergoing nonglioma brain surgery, or in good health (not recorded which). The sample comprised glioma tissue, nonneoplastic brain tissue, or PBMCs (not recorded which). The chain is built from TRBV6-2 or TRBV6-3 and TRBJ1-2; D is undetermined. The CDR3 nucleotides read TGTGCCAGCAGTCCGGTCGGGGTGATTGGCTACACCTTC. Residues: CASSPVGVIGYTF.